The 20 T cell receptor beta chains presented below share a single source sample, sequenced in a study of shared clonotypes between healthy human individuals. The method was immunoSEQ multiplex PCR; TCRdb's version includes in-frame clones alone and lacks a portion of them. The sample has millions of clones, 90% to 95% seen once. Terminally differentiated effector memory CD45RA+ cells were excluded from the naive CD8 cells, which were CD45RO-negative and positively selected for CCR7. The sequenced material came from naive CD8+ T cells from PBMCs. The receptor set was obtained from a man between 18 and 29 years old in good health. Some clones in this sample may be carry-over from other donors' samples.

The V gene is TRBV6-4, the J gene TRBJ1-2; TRBD1 agrees at 10 bases. The trim removed 5 bases at V and 9 bases at J, leaving 12 bases unmatched. Per the germline V gene, CDR1 is MRHNA and CDR2 is SNTAGT. This CDR3 has 15 residues. CDR3 nucleotides: TGTGCCAGCAGTCCGACCGGGACAGGGGTTTATAGCTACACCTTC. Protein: CASSPTGTGVYSYTF.

The chain employs TRBV30 and TRBJ1-6; D gene unclear. This CDR3 comprises 13 residues. Per germline, CDR1 GTSNPN and CDR2 SVGIG (reference sequence). The V end lost 1 base, the J end lost 8 bases, and 9 bases lay between the germline ends. The CDR3 sequence: CAWSGTWDSPLHF. In nucleotides, the CDR3 is TGTGCCTGGAGTGGAACCTGGGATTCACCCCTCCACTTT.

The V gene is TRBV5-1, the J gene TRBJ2-1; 8 bases line up with TRBD2. The CDR3 extends over 16 amino acids. J lost 4 bases, V lost 0 bases, and 6 bases had no gene match. Germline CDR1 reads SGHRS; CDR2 reads YFSETQ. CDR3 nucleotides: TGCGCCAGCAGCTTGGGTTCGGGAGGGACGTACAATGAGCAGTTCTTC. Translating it yields CASSLGSGGTYNEQFF.

The rearrangement uses TRBV10-3 and TRBJ2-1, with 7 bases matching TRBD2. Losses at the gene ends were 4 bases for V and 6 bases for J; bases not matched to a gene: 3. Per germline, CDR1 ENHRY and CDR2 SYGVKD. The CDR3 is made up of 13 amino acids. CDR3 nucleotides: TGTGCCATCAGTGGACTAGCCACCAATGAGCAGTTCTTC. The encoded protein is CAISGLATNEQFF.

V is TRBV7-9 and J is TRBJ1-4; TRBD1 matches 7 bases. CDR1 and CDR2 (germline): SEHNR, FQNEAQ (reference sequence). V was clipped by 3 bases and J by 5 bases; unmatched bases: 6. The CDR3 length is 15 residues. The CDR3 sequence is CASSLRGRDNEKLFF. The CDR3 coding sequence is TGTGCCAGCAGCTTGAGGGGGCGAGACAATGAAAAACTGTTTTTT.

This sequence joins TRBV14 and TRBJ2-7, with D perhaps matching TRBD1 (5 bases). The CDR3 runs 14 residues. Germline assignment: CDR1 SGHDN and CDR2 FVKESK. The V gene lost 4 bases and the J gene lost 5 bases, with 15 bases spanning the gap. The CDR3 here is CASSPKGKIHEQYF. The CDR3 DNA follows: TGTGCCAGCAGCCCGAAGGGGAAGATCCACGAGCAGTACTTC.

The CDR3 loop reads CASSQGEDRVYAEAFF. The CDR3, as DNA: TGCGCCAGCAGCCAAGGGGAAGACAGGGTGTACGCTGAAGCTTTCTTT. V and J are TRBV4-3 and TRBJ1-1; 7 bases fit TRBD1. The V and J ends lost 1 base and 6 bases, in that order; junction bases with no gene match: 11. This CDR3 has 16 amino acids. The germline V gene has CDR1 LGHNA and CDR2 YSLEER.

To note about this clone: The sample contains more than one DNA sequence encoding this CDR3. V is TRBV19 and J is TRBJ1-1, with D unresolved. The V end was cut by 3 bases, the J end by 4 bases, with 9 bases between. Germline V CDR1 and CDR2: LNHDA, SQIVND (reference sequence). The CDR3 loop spans 13 amino acids. CDR3 DNA sequence: TGTGCCAGTAGTATCGGTGCAGGCACTGAAGCTTTCTTT. As protein: CASSIGAGTEAFF.

The chain has TRBV9 and TRBJ2-7; TRBD2 matches at 10 bases. J was trimmed by 0 bases and V by 4 bases; bases with no gene match: 7. There are 16 residues in the CDR3. The V gene's germline CDR1 is SGDLS and CDR2 YYNGEE. The DNA of the CDR3 is TGTGCCAGCAGCCCTACCGGGACTAGCGACTCCTACGAGCAGTACTTC. It encodes CASSPTGTSDSYEQYF.

This clone appeared a single time. The chain recombines TRBV11-1 with TRBJ2-1, with D tentatively TRBD1 (5 bases). V was trimmed by 1 base and J by 9 bases, leaving 19 bases between them. CDR3 length: 16 residues. The germline V gene encodes CDR1 SGHAT and CDR2 FQDESV (reference sequence). The CDR3 bases are TGTGCCAGCAGCTTAGTGTCAGGGCTTGTCCCGTTTGAGCAGTTCTTC. This encodes CASSLVSGLVPFEQFF. Using reference TRBV11-1 and TRBJ2-1 for the parts outside the CDR3, the full variable domain is EAEVAQSPRYKITEKSQAVAFWCDPISGHATLYWYRQILGQGPELLVQFQDESVVDDSQLPKDRFSAERLKGVDSTLKIQPAELGDSAMYLCASSLVSGLVPFEQFFGPGTRLTVL.

This chain connects TRBV4-3 to TRBJ2-7, with D possibly called TRBD1 or TRBD2 (5 bases each). Germline CDR1 is LGHNA and CDR2 is YSLEER. Deletions cut 0 bases from V and 2 bases from J, with 14 bases between. There are 16 residues in the CDR3. The chain's CDR3 is CASSQDFPGRAYEQYF. Written as DNA, the CDR3 is TGCGCCAGCAGCCAAGATTTCCCGGGACGGGCCTACGAGCAGTACTTC.

The chain uses TRBV10-2 and TRBJ2-1; no clear D. The germline V and J ends were trimmed by 4 bases and 4 bases, with 8 bases remaining between them. The CDR3 loop spans 13 amino acids. Germline CDR1 WSHSY, CDR2 SAAADI. CDR3 DNA sequence: TGCGCCAGCAGTGTTAACCATTACAATGAGCAGTTCTTC. Its translation is CASSVNHYNEQFF.

The CDR3 reads CASSQRGQGAGTEAFF. As DNA, the CDR3 is TGCGCCAGCAGCCAAAGAGGTCAGGGGGCTGGGACTGAAGCTTTCTTT. The V call is TRBV4-1, the J call TRBJ1-1, with TRBD1 identical over 8 bases. The germline V gene encodes CDR1 MGHRA and CDR2 YSYEKL. The length of the CDR3 is 16 residues. The junction had 10 bases not matched to a gene; V was cut back by 2 bases and J by 5 bases.

The table lists this clone with a count of one. Other nucleotide sequences from this sample produce the same CDR3. The J gene is TRBJ1-5, the V gene TRBV5-8, with D possibly matching TRBD1 (6 bases). V lost 5 bases and J lost 2, with 11 bases in between. This CDR3 is 14 amino acids long. CDR1 SGHTS and CDR2 YDEGEE come from the germline V gene. In nucleotides, the CDR3 is TGTGCCAGCAGTTTTAGACAGGGCAATCAGCCCCAGCATTTT. Its protein product is CASSFRQGNQPQHF.

Points on this clone: Other nucleotide sequences in the sample specify the same CDR3. The chain recombines TRBV9 with TRBJ1-2; D possibly corresponds to TRBD1 (6 bases). The CDR3 has 15 amino acids. V was shortened by 0 bases and J by 4 bases, with 13 bases between the two germline ends. Germline lookup yields CDR1 SGDLS and CDR2 YYNGEE. In DNA, the CDR3 is TGTGCCAGCAGCGTAGGTGCAGGGGTCGGCTATGGCTACACCTTC. Translating it yields CASSVGAGVGYGYTF.

V gene TRBV9 combines with J gene TRBJ2-2; 14 nucleotides agree with TRBD2. The junction had 10 bases not matched to a gene; V was cut back by 2 bases and J by 4 bases. This CDR3 contains 19 residues. The germline CDR1 and CDR2 sequences are SGDLS and YYNGEE. CDR3 DNA: TGTGCCAGCAGCGTCAACTCCGGGACTAGCGGGAGTGGCACCGGGGAGCTGTTTTTT. It encodes CASSVNSGTSGSGTGELFF.

The rearrangement links TRBV5-1 to TRBJ1-1; possibly TRBD1 for D (5 bases). Germline lookup yields CDR1 SGHRS and CDR2 YFSETQ. The CDR3 is 19 amino acids. Trimming took 1 base from V and 5 from J, leaving 27 bases between them. The CDR3 protein is CASSLWGGPGEHPGTEAFF. The CDR3 coding sequence is TGCGCCAGCAGCTTGTGGGGTGGACCGGGGGAACATCCGGGGACTGAAGCTTTCTTT.

As for this clone: This CDR3 is also generated by other DNA sequences in the sample. The rearrangement joins TRBV27 to TRBJ2-7, with unresolved D. In germline, CDR1 is MNHEY, CDR2 SMNVEV (reference sequence). V was clipped by 3 bases and J by 2 bases, with 8 bases between them. The CDR3 has 13 amino acids. The CDR3 loop reads CASSFGGTYEQYF. The CDR3 DNA reads TGTGCCAGCAGTTTTGGCGGTACCTACGAGCAGTACTTC.

V and J are TRBV4-2 and TRBJ2-7, with D hard to call. The length of the CDR3 is 15 residues. CDR1 LGHNA and CDR2 YNFKEQ come from the germline V gene. V shed 4 bases and J shed 2 bases, with 15 bases lying between them. CDR3 DNA sequence: TGTGCCAGCAGCCCAGGAACGACACGTACCTACGAGCAGTACTTC. It specifies CASSPGTTRTYEQYF.

The CDR3 sequence is CASSHLRDRGYEQYF. The DNA of the CDR3 is TGTGCCAGCAGCCACCTCCGGGACAGGGGTTACGAGCAGTACTTC. The chain carries TRBV14 and TRBJ2-7, with TRBD1 identical over 10 bases. J was trimmed by 4 bases and V by 3 bases; bases with no gene match: 6. The CDR3 contains 15 residues. CDR1 and CDR2 from the germline V gene are SGHDN and FVKESK.